The sample holds a few counts of the clone carrying this T cell receptor beta chain. Antigen specificity is unknown. Primers used in a second PCR of roughly 7 to 12 cycles were a sample-barcoded 5' primer and a J-beta primer mix. Sequencing recovered at least 3 million CDR3-containing paired-end reads from each sample. TCRdb re-derived calls from the 5' RACE reads in MiXCR, one entry per CDR3 protein. The sample includes about 1,500,000 distinct CDR3 sequences, roughly 30% seen only once; the top ten take more than 6%. Each sample yielded at least 6 micrograms of PBMC total RNA. Unmatched junction bases numbered 3, after V lost 7 bases and J lost 7 bases. The length of the CDR3 is 11 residues. The germline gives CDR1 MNHNY, CDR2 SVGAGI (reference sequence). The record originates from a study of blood T cells in healthy people across ages. General study points: Both higher diversity and more naive CD4+ cells marked long-lived donors when set against aged donors. Per million T cells, TCR beta diversity dropped about linearly as age rose.

V gene TRBV6-6 combines with J gene TRBJ1-1; 7 bases are shared with TRBD1. Sequenced sample: blood. This sequence was found in a woman aged 25 to 39 in good health. The CDR3 DNA sequence: TGTGCCAGCACACAGGGGATTGAAGCTTTCTTT. The encoded protein is CASTQGIEAFF.